This entry lists 26 T cell receptor beta chains sequenced from one sample in a study of metastatic and nonmetastatic thyroid tumors. Before thyroid surgery, none of the patients had received any treatment. From the PCR reads, TCRdb re-called clones with MiXCR. The sample records about 39,000 clones, approximately 17% being singletons. Sequencing was performed on tumor tissue. These receptors were obtained from a female donor with papillary thyroid cancer or a benign thyroid nodule (not recorded which). Some clones in this sample may be carry-over from other donors' samples.

This clone was seen at least ten times. The chain combines TRBV5-1 with TRBJ2-7; TRBD2 matches at 13 bases. Germline loops: CDR1 SGHRS, CDR2 YFSETQ. The CDR3 contains 15 residues. J gave up 3 bases and V 5 bases, and 5 bases lay outside the gene matches. CDR3 DNA: TGCGCCAGCAGAAGACTAGCGGGAGGAAGCTACGAGCAGTACTTC. This translates into CASRRLAGGSYEQYF. The complete variable domain, with remaining parts taken from reference TRBV5-1 and TRBJ2-7, reads KAGVTQTPRYLIKTRGQQVTLSCSPISGHRSVSWYQQTPGQGLQFLFEYFSETQRNKGNFPGRFSGRQFSNSRSEMNVSTLELGDSALYLCASRRLAGGSYEQYFGPGTRLTVT.

This clone was found many times. The J gene is TRBJ2-1, the V gene TRBV18; D could derive from TRBD1 or TRBD2 (5 bases each). The CDR3 is made up of 15 amino acids. Germline V gives CDR1 KGHSH, CDR2 LQKENI. V was clipped by 6 bases and J by 8 bases, with 20 bases between them. Here the CDR3 reads CASSRTGTLLDEQFF. The CDR3 nucleotides are TGTGCCAGCTCCCGGACCGGGACCCTCTTGGATGAGCAGTTCTTC.

This clone has ten or more counts. The chain employs TRBV6-2 or TRBV6-3 and TRBJ2-2; possibly TRBD1 or TRBD2 for D (7 bases each). The CDR3 has 14 residues. V was trimmed by 7 bases and J by 4 bases, leaving 13 bases between them. Germline CDR1 MNHEY, CDR2 SVGEGT. In nucleotides, the CDR3 is TGTGCCAGCATCAGGGGGGGTGGCACCGGGGAGCTGTTTTTT. This translates into CASIRGGGTGELFF.

This clone showed up just once. V gene TRBV11-2 combines with J gene TRBJ1-6; a weak D match, TRBD1 (5 bases). The CDR3 has 16 residues. Germline V gives CDR1 SGHAT, CDR2 FQNNGV. The germline V and J ends were trimmed by 4 bases and 5 bases, with 15 bases remaining between them. The CDR3 coding sequence is TGTGCCAGCAGCTGGCTCCCCACAGGAAATAATTCACCCCTCCACTTT. Translation: CASSWLPTGNNSPLHF.

This clone was seen repeatedly, ten times or more. This chain links TRBV7-9 with TRBJ1-6; D uncertain. The CDR3 is 13 amino acids. From germline, CDR1 is SEHNR and CDR2 FQNEAQ (reference sequence). Trimming took off 10 bases at V and 11 bases at J, with 18 bases between the two ends. CDR3 in DNA: TGTGCCACCGCTTCGGACGGGGATACACCCCTCCACTTT. Translating gives CATASDGDTPLHF.

This clone was seen many times. CDR3 region: CSVNRNLANYGYTF. The DNA for the CDR3 is TGCAGCGTTAATAGAAACCTAGCTAACTATGGCTACACCTTC. The chain links TRBV29-1 to TRBJ1-2; D is ambiguous. V was clipped by 5 bases and J by 0 bases, with 13 bases between them. There are 14 residues in the CDR3. CDR1 and CDR2 (germline): SQVTM, ANQGSEA.

This clone has a handful of counts. This chain links TRBV2 with TRBJ2-7, with TRBD1 matching over 7 bases. The V and J ends lost 6 bases and 3 bases, in that order; junction bases with no gene match: 8. Per the germline V gene, CDR1 is SNHLY and CDR2 is FYNNEI. This CDR3 comprises 14 residues. The CDR3 loop is CASSTRGIGYEQYF. As DNA, the CDR3 is TGTGCCAGCAGCACCAGGGGGATCGGCTACGAGCAGTACTTC.

The chain is built from TRBV6-1 and TRBJ2-3; 10 bases agree with TRBD2. CDR1 is MNHNS and CDR2 is SASEGT in the germline V gene. This CDR3 comprises 16 residues. V shed 6 bases, J shed 10 bases, and the junction held 16 bases outside the gene matches. As DNA, the CDR3 is TGTGCCAGCAGAACATCCGGGACTAGCGCTGGTCCTGCGCAGTATTTT. It yields the protein CASRTSGTSAGPAQYF.

This clone has more than one count but fewer than ten. A read error may be the cause here, since a much bigger clone is one base away. This chain joins TRBV27 and TRBJ2-5; 10 positions match TRBD1. CDR3 length equals 18 residues. Germline trimming cut 5 bases from V and 6 bases from J; bases unmatched to any gene: 18. Germline lookup yields CDR1 MNHEY and CDR2 SMNVEV (reference sequence). The CDR3 loop is CASSSPSGWGQGIKTQYF. The CDR3, as DNA: TGTGCCAGCAGTAGCCCTAGCGGGTGGGGACAGGGGATAAAGACCCAGTACTTC.

The chain is built from TRBV30 and TRBJ2-2, with D maybe TRBD2 (6 bases). The germline CDR1 and CDR2 sequences are GTSNPN and SVGIG (reference sequence). The V end lost 4 bases, the J end lost 1 base, and 19 bases lay between the germline ends. The CDR3 is 17 residues long. The CDR3, as DNA: TGTGCCTGGAACATCCTCCGGGACTCCTTGAACACCGGGGAGCTGTTTTTT. This codes for CAWNILRDSLNTGELFF. Full variable domain (remainder filled in from reference TRBV30 and TRBJ2-2): SQTIHQWPATLVQPVGSPLSLECTVEGTSNPNLYWYRQAAGRGLQLLFYSVGIGQISSEVPQNLSASRPQDRQFILSSKKLLLSDSGFYLCAWNILRDSLNTGELFFGEGSRLTVL.

This chain connects TRBV20-1 to TRBJ1-2; possible D gene TRBD1, 6 bases. Per the germline V gene, CDR1 is DFQATT and CDR2 is SNEGSKA (reference sequence). The CDR3 contains 13 residues. Trimming took off 1 base at V and 5 bases at J, with 11 bases between the two ends. The CDR3 here is CSARGGLRYGYTF. CDR3 DNA sequence: TGCAGTGCTAGAGGGGGGCTCAGGTATGGCTACACCTTC.

This clone was counted ten times or more. This chain connects TRBV7-2 to TRBJ2-1; no firm D call. The CDR3 is made up of 11 amino acids. Germline CDR1 reads SGHTA; CDR2 reads FQGNSA. V was shortened by 5 bases and J by 2 bases, with 1 base between the two germline ends. The CDR3 here is CASSTYNEQFF. CDR3 DNA sequence: TGTGCCAGCAGCACCTACAATGAGCAGTTCTTC. Full variable domain (missing parts from reference TRBV7-2 and TRBJ2-1): GAGVSQSPSNKVTEKGKDVELRCDPISGHTALYWYRQSLGQGLEFLIYFQGNSAPDKSGLPSDRFSAERTGGSVSTLTIQRTQQEDSAVYLCASSTYNEQFFGPGTRLTVL.

This clone was seen many times. V and J are TRBV7-6 and TRBJ1-5, with 8 positions matching TRBD1. CDR3 length: 16 residues. CDR1 is SGHVS and CDR2 is FNYEAQ in the germline V gene. Losses at the gene ends were 1 base for V and 2 bases for J; bases not matched to a gene: 4. The CDR3 sequence is CASSLGGDRRNQPQHF. The CDR3 coding sequence is TGTGCCAGCAGCTTAGGAGGGGACAGGCGCAATCAGCCCCAGCATTTT.

The chain carries TRBV6-1 and TRBJ1-3; possibly TRBD1 for D (6 bases). This CDR3 has 15 residues. The germline V gene has CDR1 MNHNS and CDR2 SASEGT. The V gene lost 5 bases and the J gene lost 0 bases, with 11 bases spanning the gap. The CDR3 nucleotides read TGTGCCAGCAGTCATAAACAGGGCTCTGGAAACACCATATATTTT. Protein: CASSHKQGSGNTIYF.

With respect to this clone: Compared with germline, one end of the junction differs, possibly owing to a read error. J is TRBJ2-1 and V is TRBV6-2 or TRBV6-3; D not certain. Germline V gene data show CDR1 as MNHEY and CDR2 as SVGEGT. The CDR3 loop spans 13 amino acids. The CDR3 reads CASSFPNEDDQFF. CDR3 coding DNA: TGTGCCAGCAGCTTCCCCAATGAGGATGACCAGTTCTTC.

The sample holds many counts of this clone. Other nucleotide sequences from this sample produce the same CDR3. The rearrangement uses TRBV7-8 and TRBJ1-5, with a tentative D call TRBD1 (5 bases). Germline V CDR1 and CDR2: SGHVS, FQNEAQ. The CDR3 extends over 15 amino acids. V shed 5 bases and J shed 2 bases, with 13 bases lying between them. This chain's CDR3 is CASSARDVRNQPQHF. DNA of the CDR3: TGTGCCAGCAGCGCAAGGGACGTTCGCAATCAGCCCCAGCATTTT.

In this sample, this clone turned up many times. The gene calls are TRBV20-1 and TRBJ2-1; D uncertain. This CDR3 spans 13 amino acids. Germline CDR1 is DFQATT and CDR2 is SNEGSKA (reference sequence). The germline V and J ends were trimmed by 0 bases and 0 bases, with 3 bases remaining between them. The CDR3 DNA follows: TGCAGTGCTAGAGACGGCTCCTACAATGAGCAGTTCTTC. Amino acids: CSARDGSYNEQFF.

This chain links TRBV6-2 or TRBV6-3 with TRBJ2-5, with D maybe TRBD1 (6 bases). The CDR3 runs to 14 residues. Germline CDR1 is MNHEY and CDR2 is SVGEGT. Trimming pared 8 bases from V and 7 bases from J, leaving 20 bases between. Here the CDR3 reads CASRIRGGGGTQYF. The DNA of the CDR3 is TGTGCCAGCCGTATTCGAGGGGGTGGGGGGACCCAGTACTTC.

This clone was observed a handful of times. A clone one base away is much larger, so this may be a read error. The rearrangement links TRBV28 to TRBJ1-4; D perhaps matches TRBD1 (6 bases). Germline V gene sequence: CDR1 MDHEN, CDR2 SYDVKM. Trimming removed 5 bases from V and 7 bases from J, with 17 bases in between. The CDR3 runs to 15 residues. The CDR3 spells CASSDNTGRREKLFF. The CDR3 DNA follows: TGTGCCAGCAGTGATAATACAGGGAGACGTGAAAAACTGTTTTTT.

This clone was counted at least ten times. CDR3 protein: CASSLDGGNQPQHF. The CDR3, as DNA: TGCGCCAGCAGCCTTGATGGAGGAAATCAGCCCCAGCATTTT. The V gene is TRBV5-1, the J gene TRBJ1-5; no clear D. Trimming removed 4 bases at V and 4 bases at J, with 12 bases between. Per the germline V gene, CDR1 is SGHRS and CDR2 is YFSETQ. This CDR3 spans 14 amino acids.

Regarding this clone: It is likely a read error, because the conserved phenylalanine at the end of the CDR3 is missing. The chain couples TRBV28 to TRBJ2-2; D remains unclear. V was shortened by 5 bases and J by 1 base, with 17 bases between the two germline ends. This CDR3 is built from 17 residues. Per germline, CDR1 MDHEN and CDR2 SYDVKM. CDR3 nucleotides: TGTGCCAGCAGTAGGATGACAATTGCTGTGAACACCGGGGAGCTGTTTCTT. It translates to CASSRMTIAVNTGELFL.

This clone was counted many times. The DNA for the CDR3 is TGCGCCAGCAGCTTAACCGGTAATTCCTACAATGAGCAGTTCTTC. This translates into CASSLTGNSYNEQFF. The chain couples TRBV5-1 to TRBJ2-1; unclear D gene. Trimming took off 2 bases at V and 1 base at J, with 10 bases between the two ends. CDR1 and CDR2 (germline): SGHRS, YFSETQ. This CDR3 spans 15 amino acids.

This clone was found many times. DNA of the CDR3: TGCAGTGCTAGATCGCTAACCGGGACTAGCGACAATGAGCAGTTCTTC. It translates to CSARSLTGTSDNEQFF. The J gene is TRBJ2-1, the V gene TRBV20-1; 10 positions match TRBD2. This CDR3 contains 16 residues. Germline CDR1 and CDR2: DFQATT and SNEGSKA (reference sequence). V shed 2 bases and J 5 bases; nucleotides not matched to a gene: 9.

This CDR3 reads CASSLLMGYYNEQFF. CDR3 bases: TGTGCCAGCAGCTTACTCATGGGTTACTACAATGAGCAGTTCTTC. This chain links TRBV11-2 with TRBJ2-1, with D uncertain. The CDR3 spans 15 residues. The germline V gene encodes CDR1 SGHAT and CDR2 FQNNGV. V gave up 2 bases and J gave up 3 bases, with 11 bases separating them.

In regard to this clone: A read error may explain this, as a much larger clone is one base away. This chain links TRBV3-1 with TRBJ2-7, with 10 bases matching TRBD2. Germline CDR1 LGHDT, CDR2 YNNKEL (reference sequence). This CDR3 contains 16 residues. The CDR3 nucleotides read TGTGCCAGCAGCCAAGCACTAGCGGGGTTGGGTTACGAGCATTACTTC. Translation: CASSQALAGLGYEHYF.

This clone came up many times. This rearrangement joins TRBV9 to TRBJ1-2; no definite D call. V lost 4 bases, J lost 8 bases, and 18 bases lay in between. Germline lookup yields CDR1 SGDLS and CDR2 YYNGEE. The CDR3 covers 14 residues. The CDR3 protein is CASSLTATSGGYTF. CDR3 coding DNA: TGTGCCAGCAGCCTTACGGCAACTTCAGGCGGCTACACCTTC.